The clone carrying this TCR beta chain was found many times. As yet, its antigen is unknown. The CDR3 length is 15 residues. The germline CDR1 and CDR2 sequences are SGHRS and YFSETQ. J was trimmed by 4 bases and V by 5 bases; bases with no gene match: 6. This specimen comes from a study of CD8 T cells in ankylosing spondylitis. Findings of the study overall: The authors reported significant enrichment of disease-linked clones in matched ankylosing spondylitis synovial fluid.

TCRdb called the 5' RACE reads again in MiXCR, with one record for every CDR3 protein. The profile covers 150,000 to 200,000 distinct CDR3 sequences, with approximately 10% appearing a single time and approximately 32% taken by the ten largest. This receptor was obtained from a male donor with ankylosing spondylitis or in good health (not recorded which). The chain uses TRBV5-1 and TRBJ2-1, with 10 bases that match TRBD2. The specimen sequenced was blood, either unsorted or a sorted T cell fraction (not recorded which). The CDR3 sequence: CASRRAGGQYNEQFF. CDR3 bases: TGCGCCAGCAGGCGAGCGGGGGGGCAGTACAATGAGCAGTTCTTC.